The following is a T cell receptor (beta chain) sequence with its context. The authors ran a second PCR of about 6 to 11 cycles using a sample-barcoded 5' primer and a J-beta primer mix. One entry per CDR3 protein, called by TCRdb with MiXCR from the 5' RACE reads. The repertoire consists of 800,000 to 1,300,000 distinct CDR3 sequences, with 25% occurring once and the leading ten covering less than 0.75%. These data originate in a study of blood T cells in healthy people across ages. The CDR3 is 18 amino acids. Trimming at V came to 1 base and at J to 5 bases, leaving 13 bases not matched to a gene. Germline loops: CDR1 SGHNT, CDR2 YENEEA. Every donor contributed roughly 10 milliliters of peripheral blood by blood draw. This sample also appeared in a second study, on T cells of mothers and their children. From that second work: A few healthy Caucasian mothers and their six children donated. All extracted RNA went into cDNA synthesis, 1.5 ug per 15 ul.

The source of this sequence is a girl aged 2 to 10 in good health. The V and J genes are TRBV11-3 and TRBJ2-5; TRBD2 matches 10 bases. The sample comprised blood. CDR3 sequence: CASSLVFPSSGRGETQYF. CDR3 bases: TGTGCCAGCAGCTTAGTATTTCCCAGCAGCGGGAGGGGGGAGACCCAGTACTTC.